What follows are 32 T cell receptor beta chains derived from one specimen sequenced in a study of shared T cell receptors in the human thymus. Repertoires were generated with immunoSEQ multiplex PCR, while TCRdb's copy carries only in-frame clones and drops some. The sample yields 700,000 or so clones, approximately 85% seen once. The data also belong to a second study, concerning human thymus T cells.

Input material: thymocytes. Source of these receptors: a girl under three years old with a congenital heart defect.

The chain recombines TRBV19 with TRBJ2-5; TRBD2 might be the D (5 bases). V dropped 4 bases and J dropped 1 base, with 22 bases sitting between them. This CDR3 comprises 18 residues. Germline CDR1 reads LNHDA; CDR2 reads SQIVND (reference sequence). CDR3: CASSTVTTILSPQETQYF. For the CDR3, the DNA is TGTGCCAGTAGTACCGTGACGACTATTCTGTCACCCCAAGAGACCCAGTACTTC.

Here the CDR3 reads CAWSVRTGPPNQPQHF. CDR3 nucleotide sequence: TGTGCCTGGAGTGTCAGGACAGGGCCTCCAAATCAGCCCCAGCATTTT. The chain employs TRBV30 and TRBJ1-5, with 8 bases that match TRBD1. J was trimmed by 4 bases and V by 0 bases; bases with no gene match: 8. In germline, CDR1 is GTSNPN, CDR2 SVGIG (reference sequence). The CDR3 spans 16 residues.

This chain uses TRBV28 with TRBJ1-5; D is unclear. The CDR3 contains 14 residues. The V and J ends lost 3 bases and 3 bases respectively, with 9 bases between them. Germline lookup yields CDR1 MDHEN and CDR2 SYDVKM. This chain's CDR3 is CASSFRSVNQPQHF. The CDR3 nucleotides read TGTGCCAGCAGTTTCCGCAGCGTCAATCAGCCCCAGCATTTT.

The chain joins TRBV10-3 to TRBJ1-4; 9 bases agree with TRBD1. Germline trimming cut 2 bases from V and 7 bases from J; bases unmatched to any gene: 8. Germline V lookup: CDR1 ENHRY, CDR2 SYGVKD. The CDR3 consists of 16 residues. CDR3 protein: CAISEKAGTGTEKLFF. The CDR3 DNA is TGTGCCATCAGTGAGAAAGCCGGGACAGGGACTGAAAAACTGTTTTTT.

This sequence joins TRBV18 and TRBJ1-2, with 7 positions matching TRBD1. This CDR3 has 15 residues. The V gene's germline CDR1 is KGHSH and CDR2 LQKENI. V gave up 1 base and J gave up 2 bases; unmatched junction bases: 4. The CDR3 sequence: CASSPQKGQNYGYTF. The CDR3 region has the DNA TGTGCCAGCTCACCACAAAAGGGACAGAACTATGGCTACACCTTC.

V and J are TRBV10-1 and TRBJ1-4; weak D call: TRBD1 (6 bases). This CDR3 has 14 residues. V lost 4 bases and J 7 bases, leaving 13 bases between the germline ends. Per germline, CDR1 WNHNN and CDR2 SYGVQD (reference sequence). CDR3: CASSGDNRGEKLFF. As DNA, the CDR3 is TGCGCCAGCAGTGGGGACAACCGGGGTGAAAAACTGTTTTTT.

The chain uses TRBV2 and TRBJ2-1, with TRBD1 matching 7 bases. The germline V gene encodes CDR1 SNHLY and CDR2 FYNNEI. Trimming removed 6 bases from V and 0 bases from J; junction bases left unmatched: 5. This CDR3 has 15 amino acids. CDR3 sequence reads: CASRSDRSSYNEQFF. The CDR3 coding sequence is TGTGCCAGCAGGTCGGACAGGAGCTCCTACAATGAGCAGTTCTTC.

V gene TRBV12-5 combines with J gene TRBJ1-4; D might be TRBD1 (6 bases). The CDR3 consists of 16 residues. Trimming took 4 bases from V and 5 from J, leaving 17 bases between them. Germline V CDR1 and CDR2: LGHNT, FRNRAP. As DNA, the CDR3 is TGTGCTAGTGGTTCACAGGGTTCTGGAGAAAATGAAAAACTGTTTTTT. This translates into CASGSQGSGENEKLFF.

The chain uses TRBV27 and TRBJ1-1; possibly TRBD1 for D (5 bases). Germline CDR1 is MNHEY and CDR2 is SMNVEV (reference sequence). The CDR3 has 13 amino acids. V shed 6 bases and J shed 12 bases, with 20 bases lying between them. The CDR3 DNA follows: TGTGCCAGCAGAATAACAGGAACCCGAGGAACTTTCTTT. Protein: CASRITGTRGTFF.

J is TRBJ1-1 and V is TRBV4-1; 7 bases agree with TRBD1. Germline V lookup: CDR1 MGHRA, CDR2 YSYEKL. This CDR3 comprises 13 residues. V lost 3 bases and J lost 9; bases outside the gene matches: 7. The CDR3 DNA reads TGCGCCAGCAGCCAGCGTGGACAGGCTAAAGCTTTCTTT. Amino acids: CASSQRGQAKAFF.

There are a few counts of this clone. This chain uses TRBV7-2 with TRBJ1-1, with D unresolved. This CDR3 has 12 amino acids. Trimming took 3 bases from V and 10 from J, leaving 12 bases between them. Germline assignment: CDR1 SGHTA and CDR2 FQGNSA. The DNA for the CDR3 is TGTGCCAGCAGCTTGCGGGTCGAGGGAGCTTTCTTT. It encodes CASSLRVEGAFF.

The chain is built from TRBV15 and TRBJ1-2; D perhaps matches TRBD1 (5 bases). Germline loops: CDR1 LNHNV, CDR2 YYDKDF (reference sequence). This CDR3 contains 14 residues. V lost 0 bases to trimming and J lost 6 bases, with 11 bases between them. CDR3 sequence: CATSRDRIRDGYTF. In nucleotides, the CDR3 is TGTGCCACCAGCAGAGATCGGATCAGGGATGGCTACACCTTC.

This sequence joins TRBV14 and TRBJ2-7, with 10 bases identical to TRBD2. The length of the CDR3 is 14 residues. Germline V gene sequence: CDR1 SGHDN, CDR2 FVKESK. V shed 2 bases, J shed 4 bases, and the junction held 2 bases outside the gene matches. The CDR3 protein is CASSQTSGEYEQYF. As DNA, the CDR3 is TGTGCCAGCAGCCAAACTAGCGGGGAGTACGAGCAGTACTTC.

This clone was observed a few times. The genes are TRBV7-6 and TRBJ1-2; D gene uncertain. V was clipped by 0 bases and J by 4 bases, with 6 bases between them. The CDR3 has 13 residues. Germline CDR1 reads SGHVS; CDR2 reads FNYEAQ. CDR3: CASSLAPFYGYTF. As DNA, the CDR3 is TGTGCCAGCAGCTTAGCTCCGTTCTATGGCTACACCTTC.

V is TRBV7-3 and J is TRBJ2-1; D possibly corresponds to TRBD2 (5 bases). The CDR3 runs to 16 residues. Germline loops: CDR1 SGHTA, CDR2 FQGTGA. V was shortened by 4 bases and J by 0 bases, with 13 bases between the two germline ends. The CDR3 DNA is TGTGCCAGCAGCTCTAGGCCCGGGAACTCCTACAATGAGCAGTTCTTC. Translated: CASSSRPGNSYNEQFF.

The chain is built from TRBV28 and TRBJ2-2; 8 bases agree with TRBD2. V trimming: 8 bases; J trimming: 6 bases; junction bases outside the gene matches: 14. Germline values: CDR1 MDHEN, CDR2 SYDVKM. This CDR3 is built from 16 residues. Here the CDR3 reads CASVWPGGVRAGELFF. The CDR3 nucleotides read TGTGCCAGCGTCTGGCCGGGAGGGGTGAGAGCCGGGGAGCTGTTTTTT.

As DNA, the CDR3 is TGTGCCAGCAGCCAAGAAGCGGGCAGGGCCCACACCGGGGAGCTGTTTTTT. Protein: CASSQEAGRAHTGELFF. The chain combines TRBV14 with TRBJ2-2, with a tentative D call TRBD2 (6 bases). This CDR3 has 17 residues. The germline CDR1 and CDR2 sequences are SGHDN and FVKESK. V was clipped by 0 bases and J by 3 bases, with 14 bases between them.

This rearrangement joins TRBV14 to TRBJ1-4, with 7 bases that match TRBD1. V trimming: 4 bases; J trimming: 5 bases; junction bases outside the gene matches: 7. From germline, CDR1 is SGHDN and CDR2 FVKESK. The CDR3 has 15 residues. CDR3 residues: CASSPRTGLNEKLFF. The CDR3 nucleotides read TGTGCCAGCAGCCCAAGGACAGGATTAAATGAAAAACTGTTTTTT.

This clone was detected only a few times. CDR3 sequence reads: CASKLNPLAGAKTPNEQFF. The DNA of the CDR3 is TGCGCCAGCAAACTGAATCCACTAGCGGGGGCCAAAACCCCGAATGAGCAGTTCTTC. The gene calls are TRBV4-1 and TRBJ2-1; TRBD2 aligns across 11 bases. Per germline, CDR1 MGHRA and CDR2 YSYEKL. CDR3 length: 19 residues. Unmatched junction bases numbered 21, after V lost 7 bases and J lost 7 bases.

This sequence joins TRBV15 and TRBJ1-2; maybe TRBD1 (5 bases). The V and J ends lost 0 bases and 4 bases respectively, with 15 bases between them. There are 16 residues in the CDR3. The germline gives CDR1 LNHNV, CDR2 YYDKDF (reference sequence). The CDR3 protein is CATSREVGQVFYGYTF. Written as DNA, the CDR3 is TGTGCCACCAGCAGAGAGGTGGGGCAGGTGTTCTATGGCTACACCTTC.

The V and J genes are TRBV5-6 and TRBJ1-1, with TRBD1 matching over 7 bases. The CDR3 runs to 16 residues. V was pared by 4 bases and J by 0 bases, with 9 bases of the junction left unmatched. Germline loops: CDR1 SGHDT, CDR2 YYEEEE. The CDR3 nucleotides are TGTGCCAGCAGCCAGGACAGGAACCCCATGAACACTGAAGCTTTCTTT. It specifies CASSQDRNPMNTEAFF.

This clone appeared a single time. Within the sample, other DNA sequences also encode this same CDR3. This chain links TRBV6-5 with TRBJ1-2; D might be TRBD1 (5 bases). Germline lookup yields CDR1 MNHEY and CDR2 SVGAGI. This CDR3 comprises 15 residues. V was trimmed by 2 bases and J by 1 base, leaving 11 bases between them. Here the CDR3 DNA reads TGTGCCAGCAGTTACAGTCGGGGACTTAACTATGGCTACACCTTC. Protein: CASSYSRGLNYGYTF.

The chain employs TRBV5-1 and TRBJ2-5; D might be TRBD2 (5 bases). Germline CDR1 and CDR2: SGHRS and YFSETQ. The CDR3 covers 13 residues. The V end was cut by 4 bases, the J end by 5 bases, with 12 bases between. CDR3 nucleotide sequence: TGCGCCAGCAGCCCCCCGGGGTGGGAGACCCAGTACTTC. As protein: CASSPPGWETQYF. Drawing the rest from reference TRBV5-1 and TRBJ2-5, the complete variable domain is KAGVTQTPRYLIKTRGQQVTLSCSPISGHRSVSWYQQTPGQGLQFLFEYFSETQRNKGNFPGRFSGRQFSNSRSEMNVSTLELGDSALYLCASSPPGWETQYFGPGTRLLVL.

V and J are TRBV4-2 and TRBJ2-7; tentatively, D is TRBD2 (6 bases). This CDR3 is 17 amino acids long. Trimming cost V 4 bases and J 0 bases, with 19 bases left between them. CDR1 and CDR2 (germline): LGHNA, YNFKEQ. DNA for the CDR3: TGTGCCAGCAGCCCCCGGATGTCGGCGCGGGACTCCTACGAGCAGTACTTC. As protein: CASSPRMSARDSYEQYF.

CDR3 DNA: TGCGCCAGCAGCCAAGTCGGTATTTTCGGACAGACGAACACTGAAGCTTTCTTT. The encoded protein is CASSQVGIFGQTNTEAFF. The chain couples TRBV4-1 to TRBJ1-1; D may be TRBD1 (6 bases). V was clipped by 1 base and J by 1 base, with 19 bases between them. CDR1 and CDR2 from the germline V gene are MGHRA and YSYEKL. CDR3 size: 18 residues.

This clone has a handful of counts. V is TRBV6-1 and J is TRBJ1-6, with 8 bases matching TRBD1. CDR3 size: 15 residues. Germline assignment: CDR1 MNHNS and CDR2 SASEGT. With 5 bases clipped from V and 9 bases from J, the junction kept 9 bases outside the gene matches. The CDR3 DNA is TGTGCCAGCAGTAAGTCGACAGGGGATGGTTCACCCCTCCACTTT. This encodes CASSKSTGDGSPLHF.

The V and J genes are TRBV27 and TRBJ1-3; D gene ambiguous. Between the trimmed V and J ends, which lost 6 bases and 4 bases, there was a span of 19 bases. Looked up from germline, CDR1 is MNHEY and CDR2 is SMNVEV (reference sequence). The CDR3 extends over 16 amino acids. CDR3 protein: CASRSLGGLGGNTIYF. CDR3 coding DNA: TGTGCCAGCAGGTCCTTAGGAGGCCTAGGAGGAAACACCATATATTTT.

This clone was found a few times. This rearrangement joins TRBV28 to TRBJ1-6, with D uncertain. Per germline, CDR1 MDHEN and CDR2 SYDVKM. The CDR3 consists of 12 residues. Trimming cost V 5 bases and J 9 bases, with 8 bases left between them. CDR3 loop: CASSNRRSPLHF. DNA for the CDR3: TGTGCCAGCAGTAACAGACGTTCACCCCTCCACTTT.

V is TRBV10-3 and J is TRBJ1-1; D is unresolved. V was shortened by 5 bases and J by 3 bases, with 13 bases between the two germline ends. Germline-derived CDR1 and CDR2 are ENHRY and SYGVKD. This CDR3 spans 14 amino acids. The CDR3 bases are TGTGCCATCAGTCGGCAGGACGGGGACACTGAAGCTTTCTTT. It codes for CAISRQDGDTEAFF.

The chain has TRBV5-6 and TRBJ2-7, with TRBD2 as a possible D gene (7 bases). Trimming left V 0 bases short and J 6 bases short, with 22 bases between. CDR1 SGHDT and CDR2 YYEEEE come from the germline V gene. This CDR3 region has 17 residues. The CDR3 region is CASSLVEGGLSRREQYF. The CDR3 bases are TGTGCCAGCAGCTTGGTAGAGGGGGGGCTTTCGAGGCGCGAGCAGTACTTC.

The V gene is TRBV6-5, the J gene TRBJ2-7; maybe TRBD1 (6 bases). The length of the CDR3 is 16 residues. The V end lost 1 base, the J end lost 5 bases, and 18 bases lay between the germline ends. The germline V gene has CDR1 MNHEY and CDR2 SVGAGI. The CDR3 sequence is CASSYWAGENLDEQYF. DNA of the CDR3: TGTGCCAGCAGTTACTGGGCAGGGGAAAATCTAGACGAGCAGTACTTC.

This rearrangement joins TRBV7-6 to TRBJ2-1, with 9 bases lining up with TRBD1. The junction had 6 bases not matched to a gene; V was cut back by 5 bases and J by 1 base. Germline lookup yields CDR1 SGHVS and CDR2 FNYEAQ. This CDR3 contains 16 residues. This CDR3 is CASSITGGGSYNEQFF. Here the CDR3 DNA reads TGTGCCAGCAGCATAACAGGGGGCGGATCCTACAATGAGCAGTTCTTC.